The 15 T cell receptor beta chains reported below all come from one sample, sequenced in a study of beta chain features in type 1 diabetes (dated by TCRdb to the late 2010s). Results and caveats for the whole study, not just this receptor: Type 1 diabetes patients showed a moderate but significant shortening of TCRB CDR3 length in all four CD4+ subsets.

Library preparation used the immunoSEQ multiplex PCR assay. The entire amount of isolated RNA was reverse transcribed using the High Capacity cDNA Reverse Transcription Kit, so the sequenced TCRB transcripts were expressed ones. This is the immuneACCESS table as TCRdb keeps it, with only in-frame sequences that have V and J called. A part of the clones is gone; compared with another copy, unresolved V genes explain less than half, and the rest is unexplained. In this sample the table shows fewer than 350,000 clones, over 14% of which occur a single time. The top ten constitute roughly 0.015% of the sample. These TCRs are of unknown antigen specificity. The sample consisted of naive CD4+ T cells from blood. This specimen's cell subset or site label, interpreted: true naive CD4+ T cells. The receptors come from a man between 18 and 29 years old with type 1 diabetes.

This clone has more than one count but fewer than ten. The chain links TRBV15 to TRBJ1-4; no reliable D call. There are 14 residues in the CDR3. V was shortened by 0 bases and J by 7 bases, with 9 bases between the two germline ends. CDR1 is LNHNV, CDR2 YYDKDF, per germline (reference sequence). The CDR3 region has the DNA TGTGCCACCAGCAGAGACCAGGCGGGTGAAAAACTGTTTTTT. Translating gives CATSRDQAGEKLFF.

In this sample, this clone turned up a few times. In nucleotides, the CDR3 is TGTGCCTGGAGCCGATCAGGGCTTCGGGACATTCAGTACTTC. It is translated as CAWSRSGLRDIQYF. This rearrangement joins TRBV30 to TRBJ2-4; possibly TRBD1 for D (5 bases). From germline, CDR1 is GTSNPN and CDR2 SVGIG (reference sequence). This CDR3 is built from 14 residues. Between the trimmed V and J ends, which lost 3 bases and 8 bases, there was a span of 17 bases.

V usage is TRBV5-5 and J usage is TRBJ1-2, with TRBD1 as a possible D gene (5 bases). This CDR3 has 15 residues. Germline CDR1 reads SGHKS; CDR2 reads YYEKEE (reference sequence). The V gene lost 3 bases and the J gene lost 8 bases, with 20 bases spanning the gap. The CDR3 loop reads CASSSEIGVFYGYTF. CDR3 nucleotide sequence: TGTGCCAGCAGCTCGGAGATAGGGGTTTTCTACGGCTACACCTTC.

This clone was found a few times. The chain is built from TRBV30 and TRBJ2-3; 9 bases are shared with TRBD2. Germline trimming cut 0 bases from V and 7 bases from J; bases unmatched to any gene: 2. Germline CDR1 is GTSNPN and CDR2 is SVGIG (reference sequence). The CDR3 is 13 residues long. CDR3 sequence reads: CAWSVAGGNTQYF. Here the CDR3 DNA reads TGTGCCTGGAGTGTAGCGGGAGGTAATACGCAGTATTTT.

The chain has TRBV5-4 and TRBJ1-4, with D unresolved. This CDR3 is 14 amino acids long. CDR1 and CDR2 (germline): SGHNT, YYREEE (reference sequence). V was shortened by 3 bases and J by 6 bases, with 12 bases between the two germline ends. CDR3: CASSSPDADEKLFF. CDR3 bases: TGTGCCAGCAGCTCCCCAGATGCGGATGAAAAACTGTTTTTT.

This clone occurred a few times. The rearrangement uses TRBV7-2 and TRBJ2-5; 9 positions agree with TRBD1. V lost 5 bases and J lost 5; bases outside the gene matches: 6. This CDR3 has 14 amino acids. Germline V lookup: CDR1 SGHTA, CDR2 FQGNSA. CDR3 sequence reads: CASSPDRGSETQYF. In DNA form, the CDR3 reads TGTGCCAGCAGCCCGGACAGGGGAAGTGAGACCCAGTACTTC.

This clone was recorded a few times. The chain combines TRBV15 with TRBJ2-2; 7 bases agree with TRBD1. Unmatched junction bases numbered 1, after V lost 2 bases and J lost 7 bases. The CDR3 is 13 residues long. Germline V gives CDR1 LNHNV, CDR2 YYDKDF (reference sequence). DNA for the CDR3: TGTGCCACCAGCAGATCAGGGGGCGGGGAGCTGTTTTTT. Amino acid sequence: CATSRSGGGELFF. The variable domain in full, completed from reference TRBV15 and TRBJ2-2, reads DAMVIQNPRYQVTQFGKPVTLSCSQTLNHNVMYWYQQKSSQAPKLLFHYYDKDFNNEADTPDNFQSRRPNTSFCFLDIRSPGLGDTAMYLCATSRSGGGELFFGEGSRLTVL.

This clone was picked up a small number of times. The chain couples TRBV18 to TRBJ1-5, with D unresolved. Germline V gene data show CDR1 as KGHSH and CDR2 as LQKENI. This CDR3 is 15 amino acids long. V lost 0 bases, J lost 0 bases, and 6 bases lay in between. The CDR3 loop is CASSPPSSSNQPQHF. CDR3 nucleotides: TGTGCCAGCTCACCACCTTCCAGTAGCAATCAGCCCCAGCATTTT.

The CDR3 reads CASSPRTGGISGTEAFF. CDR3 DNA: TGTGCCAGCAGTCCAAGGACAGGGGGAATATCAGGCACTGAAGCTTTCTTT. The chain carries TRBV27 and TRBJ1-1; 10 positions agree with TRBD1. Losses at the gene ends were 5 bases for V and 4 bases for J; bases not matched to a gene: 13. This CDR3 comprises 17 residues. Germline loops: CDR1 MNHEY, CDR2 SMNVEV (reference sequence).

This clone came up a few times. The chain is built from TRBV11-2 and TRBJ1-1, with a possible D match to TRBD1 (5 bases). This CDR3 has 13 residues. Trimming removed 3 bases from V and 2 bases from J, with 7 bases in between. Germline values: CDR1 SGHAT, CDR2 FQNNGV. The CDR3 DNA reads as TGTGCCAGCAGCTTCGGGGGTAACACTGAAGCTTTCTTT. Translation: CASSFGGNTEAFF.

The rearrangement links TRBV29-1 to TRBJ2-1; 8 nucleotides line up with TRBD1. After removal of 3 bases from V and 0 bases from J, the junction contained 10 bases not matched to a gene. The length of the CDR3 is 17 residues. CDR1 is SQVTM, CDR2 ANQGSEA, per germline. The CDR3 is CSVDYQGAFNSYNEQFF. CDR3 DNA: TGCAGCGTTGATTACCAGGGGGCTTTCAACTCCTACAATGAGCAGTTCTTC.

V is TRBV4-1 and J is TRBJ2-1; TRBD2 is a possible D gene (5 bases). This CDR3 contains 14 residues. V lost 2 bases, J lost 7 bases, and 12 bases lay in between. Germline lookup yields CDR1 MGHRA and CDR2 YSYEKL. CDR3 loop: CASSQPLGRNEQFF. CDR3 nucleotides: TGCGCCAGCAGCCAACCACTAGGGCGGAATGAGCAGTTCTTC.

V usage is TRBV6-5 and J usage is TRBJ2-1; D gene uncertain. V lost 2 bases and J 9 bases, leaving 11 bases between the germline ends. There are 13 residues in the CDR3. Germline lookup yields CDR1 MNHEY and CDR2 SVGAGI. The DNA of the CDR3 is TGTGCCAGCAGTTACCTTGCGCAGCGTGAGCAGTTCTTC. It is translated as CASSYLAQREQFF.

The chain combines TRBV9 with TRBJ2-3; a weak D match, TRBD2 (6 bases). V dropped 3 bases and J dropped 0 bases, with 11 bases sitting between them. CDR3 size: 15 residues. CDR1 and CDR2 from the germline V gene are SGDLS and YYNGEE. The CDR3 spells CASSAHGGSTDTQYF. For the CDR3, the DNA is TGTGCCAGCAGCGCCCACGGGGGAAGCACAGATACGCAGTATTTT. Filled out from reference TRBV9 and TRBJ2-3, the complete variable domain reads DSGVTQTPKHLITATGQRVTLRCSPRSGDLSVYWYQQSLDQGLQFLIQYYNGEERAKGNILERFSAQQFPDLHSELNLSSLELGDSALYFCASSAHGGSTDTQYFGPGTRLTVL.

The gene calls are TRBV2 and TRBJ1-5; tentative D call: TRBD1 (5 bases). Germline assignment: CDR1 SNHLY and CDR2 FYNNEI. V lost 4 bases, J lost 4 bases, and 14 bases lay in between. This CDR3 is built from 15 residues. The DNA of the CDR3 is TGTGCCAGCAGTGGCGGGGCCCTAAGGAATCAGCCCCAGCATTTT. Translation: CASSGGALRNQPQHF.